The source of this T cell receptor (beta chain) is a study of CD8+ T cells in alopecia areata. As for this clone: Its antigen is not known.

As the sequencing template, cDNA was produced by extracting RNA and reverse transcribing it. The data were produced by immunoSEQ multiplex PCR, yet TCRdb's version contains in-frame clones alone and is incomplete. The sample has around 120,000 clones, about 59% seen once; the top ten hold roughly 5%. Study outcomes and limitations: Lesional scalp, especially alopecia totalis/universalis, showed higher clonality than normal scalp.

Treatment specified: oral pan-JAK inhibitor, 5-10 mg twice daily. Per the germline V gene, CDR1 is SQVTM and CDR2 is ANQGSEA. This CDR3 is built from 11 residues. Trimming took off 4 bases at V and 2 bases at J, with 6 bases between the two ends. The receptor was isolated from a human donor with alopecia areata. The sequencing here drew on CD4+ T cells sorted from blood, taken at week 4, from a patient treated with tofacitinib. The chain carries TRBV29-1 and TRBJ2-7; tentative D call: TRBD1 (6 bases). CDR3 DNA sequence: TGCAGCGTTGGGACAGCCTACGAGCAGTACTTC. Translated: CSVGTAYEQYF.